Listed below are T cell receptor beta chains from one sample, sequenced in a study of regulatory T cells in long-lasting Graves disease. TCRdb re-called the multiplex PCR reads with MiXCR, one entry per CDR3 protein. The sample contains about 660,000 distinct CDR3 sequences, approximately 31% of which appear only once. Specimen: peripheral blood mononuclear cells (PBMCs), collected when the disease was refractory, from a patient treated with antithyroid drugs. All receptors derive from a female donor with Graves disease. CDR3s include the opening cysteine and the closing phenylalanine or tryptophan. A D gene is named only where the DNA matches it firmly. Not every row has a clone size; where given, it reads once, few, many or a size class.

v_call	j_call	d_call	clone_size	cdr3_aa	cdr3_nt
TRBV9	TRBJ2-2	NA	NA	CASSGKGVGELFF	TGTGCCAGCAGCGGGAAAGGGGTCGGGGAGCTGTTTTTT
TRBV11-2	TRBJ2-4	NA	few	CASRPIGSAFHYF	TGTGCCAGCAGACCCATAGGTTCGGCCTTTCATTACTTC
TRBV19	TRBJ1-5	TRBD1	few	CASSMGDRAGSQPQHF	TGTGCCAGTAGTATGGGGGACAGGGCAGGAAGTCAGCCCCAGCATTTT
TRBV7-6	TRBJ2-5	TRBD1	NA	CASSQNPGWDRAIWYQETQYF	TGTGCCAGCAGCCAAAACCCAGGGTGGGACAGGGCGATTTGGTACCAAGAGACCCAGTACTTC
TRBV19	TRBJ1-5	NA	few	CASNRENQPQHF	TGTGCCAGTAACAGGGAAAATCAGCCCCAGCATTTT
TRBV7-3	TRBJ2-5	NA	NA	CASSLSRNQETQYF	TGTGCCAGCAGCTTAAGCAGGAACCAAGAGACCCAGTACTTC
TRBV5-4	TRBJ1-6	NA	NA	CASSLVSNRAGSPLHF	TGTGCCAGCAGCTTGGTTTCGAACAGGGCTGGCTCACCCCTCCACTTT
TRBV6-1	TRBJ2-7	NA	NA	CASGSGTRYEQYF	TGTGCCAGCGGATCCGGGACCCGCTACGAGCAGTACTTC
TRBV6-1	TRBJ2-7	NA	few	CASSEGTGAWYEQYF	TGTGCCAGCAGTGAAGGCACGGGGGCCTGGTACGAGCAGTACTTC
TRBV11-2	TRBJ1-1	TRBD1	many	CASRQTGDLAFF	TGTGCCAGCAGACAGACAGGGGATTTGGCTTTCTTT
TRBV6-2/TRBV6-3	TRBJ1-6	NA	many	CASSSSGRSTPLHF	TGTGCCAGCAGTTCCTCCGGGAGATCTACACCCCTCCACTTT
TRBV15	TRBJ2-5	NA	NA	CATSRDGLRMATQYF	TGTGCCACCAGCAGAGATGGTTTAAGGATGGCGACCCAGTACTTC
TRBV6-1	TRBJ1-2	NA	few	CASSDVDINYGYTF	TGTGCCAGCAGTGATGTGGACATTAACTATGGCTACACCTTC
TRBV3-1	TRBJ1-1	NA	NA	CASSDRAGQSNTEAFF	TGTGCCAGCAGCGATCGGGCAGGGCAGTCGAACACTGAAGCTTTCTTT
TRBV11-2	TRBJ2-5	NA	many	CASSFQHPGTQYF	TGTGCCAGCAGCTTTCAGCACCCAGGGACCCAGTACTTC
TRBV5-5	TRBJ1-2	TRBD1	NA	CASSSHRGLNYGYTF	TGTGCCAGCAGCTCACACAGGGGGTTGAACTATGGCTACACCTTC
TRBV12-3/TRBV12-4	TRBJ1-1	TRBD1	few	CASSYNRGVTEAFF	TGTGCCAGCAGTTATAACAGGGGGGTCACTGAAGCTTTCTTT
TRBV15	TRBJ1-4	NA	many	CATSRYDGYNEKLFF	TGTGCCACCAGCCGATACGACGGATATAATGAAAAACTGTTTTTT
TRBV12-3/TRBV12-4	TRBJ1-5	NA	many	CASSFGSSNQPQHF	TGTGCCAGCAGTTTCGGCAGCAGCAATCAGCCCCAGCATTTT
TRBV7-9	TRBJ1-2	NA	NA	CASSLVWGQTNNGYTF	TGTGCCAGCAGCTTAGTTTGGGGGCAGACTAATAATGGCTACACCTTC
TRBV5-5	TRBJ2-3	TRBD1	NA	CASSVRDRGTPDTQYF	TGTGCCAGCAGCGTCCGGGACAGGGGGACCCCAGATACGCAGTATTTT
TRBV7-2	TRBJ2-5	NA	NA	CASSLANGQETQYF	TGTGCCAGCAGCTTAGCGAACGGTCAAGAGACCCAGTACTTC
TRBV11-2	TRBJ2-7	TRBD2	few	CASSLDSGNSYEQYF	TGTGCCAGCAGCTTAGATAGCGGGAACTCCTACGAGCAGTACTTC
TRBV7-9	TRBJ1-6	TRBD1	NA	CASSLADRGDSPLHF	TGTGCCAGCAGCTTAGCCGACAGGGGGGATTCACCCCTCCACTTT
TRBV6-1	TRBJ1-5	NA	few	CASSRGGQGNQPQHF	TGTGCCAGCAGCCGGGGGGGGCAAGGCAATCAGCCCCAGCATTTT
TRBV19	TRBJ2-6	TRBD1	NA	CASSLQGQGGSSGANVLTF	TGTGCCAGTAGTCTCCAAGGACAGGGGGGATCCTCCGGGGCCAACGTCCTGACTTTC
TRBV27	TRBJ2-5	TRBD2	many	CASSQGLAGQETQYF	TGTGCCAGCAGTCAGGGACTAGCGGGACAAGAGACCCAGTACTTC
TRBV27	TRBJ2-5	TRBD1	many	CASSLGTAPRAETQYF	TGTGCCAGCAGTCTCGGGACAGCCCCTAGAGCGGAGACCCAGTACTTC
TRBV7-2	TRBJ2-5	TRBD2	NA	CASSLTSGRAETQYF	TGTGCCAGCAGCTTAACTAGCGGGAGGGCTGAGACCCAGTACTTC
TRBV6-2/TRBV6-3	TRBJ2-6	NA	NA	CASSARTSGANVLTF	TGTGCCAGCAGTGCCAGGACGTCTGGGGCCAACGTCCTGACTTTC
TRBV6-4	TRBJ1-1	NA	NA	CASSGQDPHTEAFF	TGTGCCAGCAGTGGACAGGACCCCCACACTGAAGCTTTCTTT
TRBV6-1	TRBJ2-7	TRBD2	many	CASKGGRLASYEQYF	TGTGCCAGCAAGGGGGGGCGACTAGCGAGCTACGAGCAGTACTTC
TRBV6-1	TRBJ1-1	TRBD1	NA	CASSTGTEVRAFF	TGTGCCAGCAGTACCGGGACAGAAGTGAGAGCTTTCTTT
TRBV30	TRBJ2-4	TRBD2	NA	CAWTTGLAKNIPYF	TGTGCCTGGACAACGGGACTAGCCAAAAACATTCCGTACTTC
TRBV29-1	TRBJ1-2	NA	NA	CSVEESPGDYGYTF	TGCAGCGTTGAGGAGAGTCCGGGGGACTATGGCTACACCTTC
TRBV5-4	TRBJ2-7	TRBD1	NA	CASSFFTGAREGSEQYF	TGTGCCAGCAGCTTCTTCACAGGGGCGAGGGAAGGGAGCGAGCAGTACTTC
TRBV7-9	TRBJ1-5	NA	NA	CASSSWDGYSNQPQHF	TGTGCCAGCAGCTCATGGGACGGCTATAGCAATCAGCCCCAGCATTTT
TRBV2	TRBJ2-7	TRBD2	NA	CASTRGAYEQYF	TGTGCCAGCACTCGGGGGGCCTACGAGCAGTACTTC